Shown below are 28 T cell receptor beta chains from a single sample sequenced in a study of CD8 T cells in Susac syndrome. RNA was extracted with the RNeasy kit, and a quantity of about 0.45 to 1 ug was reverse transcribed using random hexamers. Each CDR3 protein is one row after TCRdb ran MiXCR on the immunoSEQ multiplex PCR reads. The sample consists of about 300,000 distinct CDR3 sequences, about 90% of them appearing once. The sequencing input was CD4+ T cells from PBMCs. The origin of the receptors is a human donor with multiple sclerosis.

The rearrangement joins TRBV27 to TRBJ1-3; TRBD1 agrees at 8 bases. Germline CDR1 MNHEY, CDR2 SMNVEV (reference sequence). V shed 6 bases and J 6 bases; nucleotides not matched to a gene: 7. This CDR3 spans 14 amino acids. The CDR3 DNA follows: TGTGCCAGCAGGGATTCAGGGGGCACAAACACCATATATTTT. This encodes CASRDSGGTNTIYF.

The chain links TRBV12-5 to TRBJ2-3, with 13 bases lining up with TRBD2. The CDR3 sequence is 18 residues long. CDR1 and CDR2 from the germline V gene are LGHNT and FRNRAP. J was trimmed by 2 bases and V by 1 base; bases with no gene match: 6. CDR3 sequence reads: CASGLELGLAGNTDTQYF. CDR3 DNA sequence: TGTGCTAGTGGTTTGGAACTGGGACTAGCGGGGAACACAGATACGCAGTATTTT.

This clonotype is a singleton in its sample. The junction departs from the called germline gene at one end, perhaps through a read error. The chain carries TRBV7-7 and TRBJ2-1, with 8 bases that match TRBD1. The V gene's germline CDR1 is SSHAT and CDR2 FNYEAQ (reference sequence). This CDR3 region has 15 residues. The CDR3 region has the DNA TGTGCTAGCAGCTTCGGCAGGGGGCTTAGGGATGAGCAGTTCTTC. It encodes CASSFGRGLRDEQFF.

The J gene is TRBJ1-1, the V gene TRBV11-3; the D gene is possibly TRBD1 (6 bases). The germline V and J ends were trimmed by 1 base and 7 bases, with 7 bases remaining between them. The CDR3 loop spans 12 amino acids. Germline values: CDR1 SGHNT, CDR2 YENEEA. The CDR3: CASSLGTDEAFF. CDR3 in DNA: TGTGCCAGCAGCTTAGGGACAGATGAAGCTTTCTTT.

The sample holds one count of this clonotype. This CDR3 reads CASSLARDWLLRTANTGELFF. Written as DNA, the CDR3 is TGTGCCAGCAGCTTAGCGCGAGACTGGCTGTTACGGACCGCGAACACCGGGGAGCTGTTTTTT. The chain uses TRBV7-2 and TRBJ2-2; D unclear. Germline V gene lookup returns CDR1 SGHTA and CDR2 FQGNSA. V was pared by 0 bases and J by 0 bases, with 23 bases between. This CDR3 contains 21 residues.

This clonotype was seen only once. The CDR3 loop reads CASMGFSYNEQFF. The CDR3 nucleotides are TGTGCCAGCATGGGGTTCTCCTACAATGAGCAGTTCTTC. The genes are TRBV12-3 or TRBV12-4 and TRBJ2-1, with D uncertain. V shed 7 bases and J shed 0 bases, with 7 bases lying between them. This CDR3 region has 13 residues.

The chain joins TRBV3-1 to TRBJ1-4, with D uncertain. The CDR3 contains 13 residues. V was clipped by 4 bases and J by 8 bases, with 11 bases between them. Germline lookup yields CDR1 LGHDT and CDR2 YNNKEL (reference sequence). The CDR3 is CASSLWNGEKLFF. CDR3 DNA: TGTGCCAGCAGCCTTTGGAACGGAGAAAAACTGTTTTTT.

The CDR3 DNA reads as TGTGCCAGCAGTGACGCCCCAGGACAAGTTTACGAGCAGTACTTC. It codes for CASSDAPGQVYEQYF. The V call is TRBV6-1, the J call TRBJ2-7; D perhaps matches TRBD1 (5 bases). The CDR3 runs 15 residues. The germline V gene encodes CDR1 MNHNS and CDR2 SASEGT. Trimming cost V 3 bases and J 4 bases, with 16 bases left between them.

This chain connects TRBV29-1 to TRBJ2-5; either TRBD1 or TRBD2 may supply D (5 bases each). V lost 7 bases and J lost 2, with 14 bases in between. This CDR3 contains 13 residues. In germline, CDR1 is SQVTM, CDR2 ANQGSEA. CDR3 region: CSGGQGAQETQYF. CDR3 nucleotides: TGCAGCGGTGGCCAGGGAGCTCAAGAGACCCAGTACTTC.

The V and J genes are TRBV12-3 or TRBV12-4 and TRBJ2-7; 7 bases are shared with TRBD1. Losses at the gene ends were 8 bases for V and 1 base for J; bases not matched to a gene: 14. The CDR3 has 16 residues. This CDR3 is CASSSLLGQRSYEQYF. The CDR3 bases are TGTGCCAGCTCTAGCCTTCTGGGACAGAGATCCTACGAGCAGTACTTC.

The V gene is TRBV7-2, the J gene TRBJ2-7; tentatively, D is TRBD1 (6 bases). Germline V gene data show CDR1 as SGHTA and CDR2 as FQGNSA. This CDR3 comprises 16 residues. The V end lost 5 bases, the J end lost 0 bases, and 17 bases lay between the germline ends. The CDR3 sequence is CASSPQQGVRSYEQYF. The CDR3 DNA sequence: TGTGCCAGCAGCCCGCAACAGGGAGTGCGCTCCTACGAGCAGTACTTC.

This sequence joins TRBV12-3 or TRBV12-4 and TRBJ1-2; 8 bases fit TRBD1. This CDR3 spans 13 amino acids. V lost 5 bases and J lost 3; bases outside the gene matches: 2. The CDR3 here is CASSQGAYYGYTF. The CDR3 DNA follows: TGTGCCAGCAGTCAGGGGGCGTACTATGGCTACACCTTC.

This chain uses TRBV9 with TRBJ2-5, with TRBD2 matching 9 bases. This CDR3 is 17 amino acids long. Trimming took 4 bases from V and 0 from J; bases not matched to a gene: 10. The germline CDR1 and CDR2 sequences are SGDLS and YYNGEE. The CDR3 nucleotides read TGTGCCAGCAGCCCCCAGGCTAGCGGGATCTACCAAGAGACCCAGTACTTC. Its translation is CASSPQASGIYQETQYF.

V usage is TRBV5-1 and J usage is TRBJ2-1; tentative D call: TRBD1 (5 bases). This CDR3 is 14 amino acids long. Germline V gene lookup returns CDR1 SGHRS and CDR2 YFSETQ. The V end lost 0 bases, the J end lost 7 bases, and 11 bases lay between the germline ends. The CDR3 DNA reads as TGCGCCAGCAGCTTGGCAGGGATTCTAAATGAGCAGTTCTTC. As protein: CASSLAGILNEQFF.

In DNA, the CDR3 is TGTGCCAGCCAGGGCGGGGCCACAGATACGCAGTATTTT. Its translation is CASQGGATDTQYF. V usage is TRBV9 and J usage is TRBJ2-3, with D possibly TRBD2 on 6 matching bases. Germline-derived CDR1 and CDR2 are SGDLS and YYNGEE. V lost 7 bases to trimming and J lost 2 bases, with 11 bases between them. The CDR3 extends over 13 amino acids.

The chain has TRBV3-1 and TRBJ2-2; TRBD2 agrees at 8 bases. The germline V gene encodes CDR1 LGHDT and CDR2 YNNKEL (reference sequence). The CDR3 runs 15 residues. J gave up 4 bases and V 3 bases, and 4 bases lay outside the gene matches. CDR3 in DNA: TGTGCCAGCAGCCAGGCGGGAGGCGCCACCGGGGAGCTGTTTTTT. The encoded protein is CASSQAGGATGELFF.

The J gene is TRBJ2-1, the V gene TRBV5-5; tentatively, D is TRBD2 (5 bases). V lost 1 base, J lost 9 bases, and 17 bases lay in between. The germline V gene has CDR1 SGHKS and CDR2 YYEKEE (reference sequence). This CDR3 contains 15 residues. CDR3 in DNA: TGTGCCAGCAGCTTGCACCTCACTAGTGACTCTGAGCAGTTCTTC. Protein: CASSLHLTSDSEQFF.

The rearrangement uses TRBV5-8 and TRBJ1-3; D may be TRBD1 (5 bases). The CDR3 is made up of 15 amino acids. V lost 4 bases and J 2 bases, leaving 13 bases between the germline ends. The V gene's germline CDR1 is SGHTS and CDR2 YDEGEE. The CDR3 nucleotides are TGTGCCAGCAGCGCTGGCAGGGTCCCTGGAAACACCATATATTTT. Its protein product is CASSAGRVPGNTIYF. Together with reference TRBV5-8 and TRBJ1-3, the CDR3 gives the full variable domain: EAGVTQSPTHLIKTRGQQATLRCSPISGHTSVYWYQQALGLGLQFLLWYDEGEERNRGNFPPRFSGRQFPNYSSELNVNALELEDSALYLCASSAGRVPGNTIYFGEGSWLTVV.

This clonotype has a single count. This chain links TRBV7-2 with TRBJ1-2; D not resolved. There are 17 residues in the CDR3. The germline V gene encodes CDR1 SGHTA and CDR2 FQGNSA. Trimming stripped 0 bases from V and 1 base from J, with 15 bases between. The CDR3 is CASSLARQTLVNYGYTF. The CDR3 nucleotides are TGTGCCAGCAGCTTAGCGAGGCAGACCCTAGTTAACTATGGCTACACCTTC.

The CDR3 here is CASSLVGRYEQYF. The CDR3 DNA is TGTGCCAGCAGCTTAGTTGGGAGATACGAGCAGTACTTC. This rearrangement joins TRBV7-2 to TRBJ2-7; maybe TRBD2 (5 bases). The CDR3 runs to 13 residues. Germline values: CDR1 SGHTA, CDR2 FQGNSA. V lost 1 base and J lost 4, with 8 bases in between.

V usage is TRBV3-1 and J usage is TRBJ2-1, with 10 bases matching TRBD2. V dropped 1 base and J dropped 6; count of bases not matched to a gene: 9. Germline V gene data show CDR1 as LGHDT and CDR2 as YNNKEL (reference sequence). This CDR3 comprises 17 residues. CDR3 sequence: CASSQGSLAGDSNEQFF. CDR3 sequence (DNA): TGTGCCAGCAGCCAAGGGTCTCTAGCGGGAGATTCCAATGAGCAGTTCTTC.

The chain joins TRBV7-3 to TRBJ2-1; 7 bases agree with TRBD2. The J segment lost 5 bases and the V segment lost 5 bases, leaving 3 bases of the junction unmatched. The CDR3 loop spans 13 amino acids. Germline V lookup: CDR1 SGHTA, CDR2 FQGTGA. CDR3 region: CASSRDYNNEQFF. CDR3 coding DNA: TGTGCCAGCAGCCGGGACTACAACAATGAGCAGTTCTTC. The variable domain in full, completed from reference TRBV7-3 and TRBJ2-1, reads GAGVSQTPSNKVTEKGKYVELRCDPISGHTALYWYRQSLGQGPEFLIYFQGTGAADDSGLPNDRFFAVRPEGSVSTLKIQRTERGDSAVYLCASSRDYNNEQFFGPGTRLTVL.

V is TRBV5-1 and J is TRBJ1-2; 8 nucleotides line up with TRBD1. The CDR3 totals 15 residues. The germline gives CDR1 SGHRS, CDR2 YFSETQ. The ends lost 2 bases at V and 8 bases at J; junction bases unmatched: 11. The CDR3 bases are TGCGCCAGCAGCTTAACCTTTGGACAGGGCTTCGGCTACACCTTC. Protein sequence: CASSLTFGQGFGYTF. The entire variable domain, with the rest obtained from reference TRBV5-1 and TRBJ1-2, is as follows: KAGVTQTPRYLIKTRGQQVTLSCSPISGHRSVSWYQQTPGQGLQFLFEYFSETQRNKGNFPGRFSGRQFSNSRSEMNVSTLELGDSALYLCASSLTFGQGFGYTFGSGTRLTVV.

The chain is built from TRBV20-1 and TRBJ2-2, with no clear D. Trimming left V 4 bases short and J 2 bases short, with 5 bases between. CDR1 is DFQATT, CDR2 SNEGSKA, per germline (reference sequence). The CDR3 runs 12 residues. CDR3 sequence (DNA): TGCAGTGCTACCGGAAACACCGGGGAGCTGTTTTTT. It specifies CSATGNTGELFF.

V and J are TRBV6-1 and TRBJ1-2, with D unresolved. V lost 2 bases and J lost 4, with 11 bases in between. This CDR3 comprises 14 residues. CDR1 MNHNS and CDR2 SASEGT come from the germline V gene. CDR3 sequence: CASSEIGVGYGYTF. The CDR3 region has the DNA TGTGCCAGCAGTGAAATCGGGGTGGGCTATGGCTACACCTTC.

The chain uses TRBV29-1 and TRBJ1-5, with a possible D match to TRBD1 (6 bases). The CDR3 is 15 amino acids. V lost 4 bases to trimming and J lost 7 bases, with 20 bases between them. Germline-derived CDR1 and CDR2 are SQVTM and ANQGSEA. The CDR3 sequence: CSVVGEGGAGQPQHF. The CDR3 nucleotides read TGCAGCGTTGTGGGGGAAGGGGGAGCAGGGCAGCCCCAGCATTTT.

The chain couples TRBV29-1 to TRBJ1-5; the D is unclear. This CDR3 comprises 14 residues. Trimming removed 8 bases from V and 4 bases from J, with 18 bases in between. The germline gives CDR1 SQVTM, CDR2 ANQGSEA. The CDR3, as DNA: TGCAGCATCCGGAGTGATACGGGGAATCAGCCCCAGCATTTT. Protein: CSIRSDTGNQPQHF.

The CDR3 protein is CASSSTRPPYEQYF. The CDR3 region has the DNA TGTGCCAGCAGCTCGACTAGACCCCCCTACGAGCAGTACTTC. This sequence joins TRBV5-6 and TRBJ2-7; possible D gene TRBD2, 6 bases. Germline V gene lookup returns CDR1 SGHDT and CDR2 YYEEEE. The CDR3 is made up of 14 amino acids. V was cut by 3 bases and J by 2 bases, with 12 bases left in between.